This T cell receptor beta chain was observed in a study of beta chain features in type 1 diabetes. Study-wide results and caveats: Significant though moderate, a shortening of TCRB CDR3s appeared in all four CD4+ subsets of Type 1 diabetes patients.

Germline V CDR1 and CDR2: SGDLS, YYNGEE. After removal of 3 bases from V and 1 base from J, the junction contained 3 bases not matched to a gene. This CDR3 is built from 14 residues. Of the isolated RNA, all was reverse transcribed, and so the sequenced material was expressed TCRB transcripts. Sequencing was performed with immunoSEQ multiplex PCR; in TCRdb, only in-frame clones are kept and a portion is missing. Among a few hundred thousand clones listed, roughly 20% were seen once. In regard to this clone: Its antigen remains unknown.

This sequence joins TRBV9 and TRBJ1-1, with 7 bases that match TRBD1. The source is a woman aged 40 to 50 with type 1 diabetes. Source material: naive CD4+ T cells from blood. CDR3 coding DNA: TGTGCCAGCAGCGCAGACAGGGCGAACACTGAAGCTTTCTTT. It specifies CASSADRANTEAFF.